This record concerns one T cell receptor beta chain sequence. Some clones are missing from TCRdb's copy, which holds only in-frame ones; the method was immunoSEQ multiplex PCR. The data show 85,000 to 95,000 clones, approximately 79% seen once. This CDR3 contains 15 residues. CDR1 and CDR2 from the germline V gene are MDHEN and SYDVKM. V lost 5 bases, J lost 7 bases, and 8 bases stayed unmatched. The data belong to a study of blood T cell repertoires in COVID-19. Across the study: The analysed material was cDNA or gDNA that came from T cells, B-cell-depleted T cells, or PBMCs.

The sequence came from a woman at least 80 years old with acute or convalescent COVID-19. Sequencing input: peripheral blood. V gene TRBV28 combines with J gene TRBJ1-6; TRBD1 aligns across 7 bases. Here the CDR3 DNA reads TGTGCCAGCAGTCCCGGGACAGCACGGAATTCACCCCTCCACTTT. This translates into CASSPGTARNSPLHF.